Below, 14 T cell receptor beta chains from the same sample are listed, as sequenced in a study of vaccination and CD4 T cells after COVID-19. CD4+ T cells that had been cultured provided DNA sequenced with the Oncomine TCR Beta short-read assay. MiXCR was run by TCRdb on the PCR reads, yielding one entry per CDR3 protein. The data contain fewer than 12,000 distinct CDR3 sequences, roughly 31% of them singletons. The treatment was: roughly nine-day PBMC culture with coronavirus spike peptide pools or control peptides (ViraFEST assay). What these receptors recognize is not known. Sequencing input: CD4+ T cells from blood, cultured in vitro. The receptor source for this set is a human donor who had recovered from COVID-19.

The CDR3 spells CASSDTAAGGSRNEQFF. CDR3 DNA: TGTGCCAGCAGCGATACAGCAGCGGGAGGATCGAGGAATGAGCAGTTCTTC. The chain carries TRBV7-3 and TRBJ2-1; 9 bases align to TRBD2. The CDR3 has 17 amino acids. With V trimmed by 5 bases and J by 7 bases, 15 bases remained unmatched. Germline V lookup: CDR1 SGHTA, CDR2 FQGTGA.

CDR3 sequence (DNA): TGTGCCAGCAGCTTAGCTGGACCGACCTACGAGCAGTACTTC. It is translated as CASSLAGPTYEQYF. The rearrangement uses TRBV11-3 and TRBJ2-7; D unclear. CDR3 length equals 14 residues. V gave up 1 base and J gave up 2 bases, with 9 bases separating them. CDR1 is SGHNT and CDR2 is YENEEA in the germline V gene. The complete variable domain, with remaining parts taken from reference TRBV11-3 and TRBJ2-7, reads EAGVVQSPRYKIIEKKQPVAFWCNPISGHNTLYWYLQNLGQGPELLIRYENEEAVDDSQLPKDRFSAERLKGVDSTLKIQPAELGDSAVYLCASSLAGPTYEQYFGPGTRLTVT.

J is TRBJ1-1 and V is TRBV5-6; D unresolved. From germline, CDR1 is SGHDT and CDR2 YYEEEE. V was clipped by 0 bases and J by 5 bases, with 11 bases between them. The CDR3 loop spans 14 amino acids. DNA for the CDR3: TGTGCCAGCAGCTTGGAAGAAGGGAGAACTGAAGCTTTCTTT. Amino acid sequence: CASSLEEGRTEAFF.

By its share, this clonotype is medium-sized. This chain links TRBV7-2 with TRBJ1-6; 11 nucleotides line up with TRBD1. The CDR3 length is 16 residues. V gave up 5 bases and J gave up 7 bases; unmatched junction bases: 7. CDR1 is SGHTA and CDR2 is FQGNSA in the germline V gene. CDR3 in amino acids: CASSDPGTGGNSPLHF. The CDR3, as DNA: TGTGCCAGCAGCGATCCGGGGACAGGGGGGAATTCACCCCTCCACTTT.

There are a few counts of this clonotype. This chain connects TRBV28 to TRBJ2-5, with TRBD1 identical over 7 bases. The germline V gene has CDR1 MDHEN and CDR2 SYDVKM. This CDR3 comprises 15 residues. V lost 3 bases and J lost 3; bases outside the gene matches: 7. DNA of the CDR3: TGTGCCAGCAGTTTCCCAGGGGGTGGTGAAGAGACCCAGTACTTC. Its translation is CASSFPGGGEETQYF.

The chain uses TRBV19 and TRBJ1-1; D perhaps matches TRBD1 (6 bases). The CDR3 is 17 amino acids. The V gene lost 7 bases and the J gene lost 0 bases, with 21 bases spanning the gap. Germline V gene lookup returns CDR1 LNHDA and CDR2 SQIVND (reference sequence). The CDR3 protein is CASKLGGPRLLNTEAFF. CDR3 coding DNA: TGTGCCAGTAAATTGGGGGGCCCACGTTTACTGAACACTGAAGCTTTCTTT.

This chain connects TRBV20-1 to TRBJ1-4; perhaps TRBD1 as D (5 bases). Germline values: CDR1 DFQATT, CDR2 SNEGSKA (reference sequence). Trimming took 1 base from V and 8 from J, leaving 5 bases between them. The CDR3 totals 11 residues. This chain's CDR3 is CSARGDEKLFF. The CDR3 bases are TGCAGTGCTAGAGGGGACGAAAAACTGTTTTTT.

This clonotype has more than one count but fewer than ten. The chain recombines TRBV7-3 with TRBJ2-7; weak D call: TRBD2 (6 bases). Germline V lookup: CDR1 SGHTA, CDR2 FQGTGA. V lost 2 bases and J 6 bases, leaving 17 bases between the germline ends. There are 15 residues in the CDR3. CDR3 protein: CASSLAASETAEQYF. The CDR3, as DNA: TGTGCCAGCAGCTTAGCGGCTAGCGAGACAGCCGAGCAGTACTTC.

By frequency in the sample, this clonotype is medium-sized. This chain joins TRBV7-2 and TRBJ1-1, with a weak D call TRBD1 (5 bases). V was cut by 5 bases and J by 4 bases, with 14 bases left in between. CDR3 length equals 14 residues. Germline V gene lookup returns CDR1 SGHTA and CDR2 FQGNSA. CDR3 amino acids: CASSPTESSTEAFF. In DNA form, the CDR3 reads TGTGCCAGCAGCCCGACAGAGAGTAGCACTGAAGCTTTCTTT.

This clonotype has more than one count but fewer than ten. The chain has TRBV5-6 and TRBJ1-2, with D uncertain. The CDR3 is 13 amino acids. Looked up from germline, CDR1 is SGHDT and CDR2 is YYEEEE. V dropped 3 bases and J dropped 8 bases, with 14 bases sitting between them. The CDR3 spells CASSSAVTMGYTF. CDR3 DNA sequence: TGTGCCAGCAGCTCGGCCGTAACAATGGGCTACACCTTC.

This clonotype was seen a few times. The J gene is TRBJ1-5, the V gene TRBV25-1, with 9 bases identical to TRBD1. The germline CDR1 and CDR2 sequences are MGHDK and SYGVNS. This CDR3 contains 15 residues. With 3 bases clipped from V and 7 bases from J, the junction kept 7 bases outside the gene matches. In DNA, the CDR3 is TGTGCCAGCAGTGACCGCCAGGGGACAGGGCAGCCCCAGCATTTT. This translates into CASSDRQGTGQPQHF.

V usage is TRBV12-3 or TRBV12-4 and J usage is TRBJ2-7; D is unresolved. V dropped 1 base and J dropped 6 bases, with 4 bases sitting between them. The CDR3 spans 11 residues. The CDR3 DNA follows: TGTGCCAGCAGTTTAGGGATCGAGCAGTACTTC. Its translation: CASSLGIEQYF.

Only a few counts were recorded for this clonotype. The V and J genes are TRBV7-2 and TRBJ2-7, with TRBD2 as a possible D gene (5 bases). This CDR3 is built from 16 residues. Germline CDR1 SGHTA, CDR2 FQGNSA. Trimming stripped 3 bases from V and 2 bases from J, with 17 bases between. The CDR3 spells CASSFGRAGGTYEQYF. The CDR3, as DNA: TGTGCCAGCAGCTTCGGCCGGGCGGGTGGTACCTACGAGCAGTACTTC.

The chain uses TRBV20-1 and TRBJ1-5; D not certain. Deletions cut 5 bases from V and 1 base from J, with 9 bases between. This CDR3 has 13 amino acids. Germline CDR1 is DFQATT and CDR2 is SNEGSKA (reference sequence). The CDR3 sequence: CSASGRSNQPQHF. The CDR3 DNA reads TGCAGTGCTTCGGGTCGGAGCAATCAGCCCCAGCATTTT.